Below are 13 T cell receptor beta chains sequenced from a single sample in a study of response to subunit inactivated influenza vaccine. TCRdb called the RT-PCR reads again in MiXCR, with one record for every CDR3 protein. In the table there are over 800,000 distinct CDR3 sequences, 21% of which are singletons. Specimen: PBMCs from blood, collected 4 to 6 days after vaccination. Source of these receptors: a man aged 50 to 60 who received an inactivated influenza vaccine.

The chain employs TRBV10-3 and TRBJ2-4, with 7 bases identical to TRBD1. The CDR3 spans 16 residues. The germline V gene has CDR1 ENHRY and CDR2 SYGVKD. Unmatched junction bases numbered 11, after V lost 2 bases and J lost 7 bases. The chain's CDR3 is CAISETAGTAPNIQYF. The CDR3 DNA reads as TGTGCCATCAGTGAGACCGCCGGGACAGCACCGAACATTCAGTACTTC.

This rearrangement joins TRBV10-3 to TRBJ2-3, with 12 bases matching TRBD2. V shed 7 bases and J 3 bases; nucleotides not matched to a gene: 5. There are 15 residues in the CDR3. Germline CDR1 reads ENHRY; CDR2 reads SYGVKD. The CDR3 sequence is CAITPGLAGTDTQYF. As DNA, the CDR3 is TGTGCCATCACCCCTGGACTAGCGGGAACAGATACGCAGTATTTT.

The V gene is TRBV10-3, the J gene TRBJ2-7; D gene unclear. Germline values: CDR1 ENHRY, CDR2 SYGVKD. The CDR3 has 15 amino acids. The ends were cut back, 3 bases at V and 2 bases at J, with 14 bases in the middle. Written as DNA, the CDR3 is TGTGCCATCAGTGATCCGCCCTCCGCGGCCTACGAGCAGTACTTC. It yields the protein CAISDPPSAAYEQYF.

This clonotype was detected a few times. This chain joins TRBV5-1 and TRBJ2-7; 7 nucleotides align to TRBD1. The CDR3 sequence is 16 residues long. Germline V gene lookup returns CDR1 SGHRS and CDR2 YFSETQ. V lost 4 bases to trimming and J lost 0 bases; unmatched junction nucleotides: 10. The CDR3, as DNA: TGCGCCAGCAGCGAGCGACAGGGAGTTTTCTCCTACGAGCAGTACTTC. Residues: CASSERQGVFSYEQYF.

This clonotype was observed many times. The genes are TRBV29-1 and TRBJ2-7, with D perhaps TRBD1 (7 bases). The CDR3 sequence is 14 residues long. CDR1 SQVTM and CDR2 ANQGSEA come from the germline V gene. V lost 1 base, J lost 3 bases, and 13 bases lay in between. The CDR3 nucleotides are TGCAGCGTTGAAGGACAGGGAGGAATCTACGAGCAGTACTTC. Translating it yields CSVEGQGGIYEQYF.

In this sample, this clonotype turned up a few times. In DNA, the CDR3 is TGTGCCAGCTCTCCAACCAGGGGAACCGGGGAGCTGTTTTTT. Its protein product is CASSPTRGTGELFF. The chain is built from TRBV18 and TRBJ2-2; a weak D match, TRBD1 (6 bases). Germline V gene data show CDR1 as KGHSH and CDR2 as LQKENI. V was trimmed by 6 bases and J by 5 bases, leaving 13 bases between them. This CDR3 region has 14 residues.

The genes are TRBV7-8 and TRBJ1-2; TRBD1 aligns across 9 bases. Germline CDR1 SGHVS, CDR2 FQNEAQ. Losses at the gene ends were 3 bases for V and 7 bases for J; bases not matched to a gene: 6. This CDR3 is built from 14 residues. The chain's CDR3 is CASSFDRGSGGYTF. The CDR3 region has the DNA TGTGCCAGCAGCTTCGACAGGGGGTCTGGTGGCTACACCTTC.

This clonotype was detected only a few times. The chain is built from TRBV20-1 and TRBJ1-1, with unresolved D. Trimming cost V 3 bases and J 0 bases, with 11 bases left between them. The germline gives CDR1 DFQATT, CDR2 SNEGSKA (reference sequence). The CDR3 is 14 residues long. CDR3 region: CSASPPGVNTEAFF. The CDR3 bases are TGCAGTGCTAGCCCCCCGGGAGTGAACACTGAAGCTTTCTTT.

The chain has TRBV4-3 and TRBJ2-7; 8 positions match TRBD2. This CDR3 comprises 18 residues. From germline, CDR1 is LGHNA and CDR2 YSLEER. V gave up 0 bases and J gave up 1 base; unmatched junction bases: 11. DNA for the CDR3: TGCGCCAGCAGCCAAGATTTCGTGGGGGCGGGAGGTTCCTACGAGCAGTACTTC. Translated, it gives CASSQDFVGAGGSYEQYF.

V usage is TRBV9 and J usage is TRBJ2-3; D remains ambiguous. The CDR3 runs 14 residues. Between the trimmed V and J ends, which lost 0 bases and 1 base, there was a span of 6 bases. Germline CDR1 reads SGDLS; CDR2 reads YYNGEE. The CDR3 bases are TGTGCCAGCAGCGTAGGGAGCGGCACAGATACGCAGTATTTT. It is translated as CASSVGSGTDTQYF. The entire variable domain, with the rest obtained from reference TRBV9 and TRBJ2-3, is as follows: DSGVTQTPKHLITATGQRVTLRCSPRSGDLSVYWYQQSLDQGLQFLIQYYNGEERAKGNILERFSAQQFPDLHSELNLSSLELGDSALYFCASSVGSGTDTQYFGPGTRLTVL.

This clonotype was seen a handful of times. The V gene is TRBV12-3 or TRBV12-4, the J gene TRBJ1-6; D is unresolved. Trimming left V 0 bases short and J 6 bases short, with 9 bases between. The CDR3 is 15 amino acids. The chain's CDR3 is CASSLARSSNSPLHF. The CDR3, as DNA: TGTGCCAGCAGTTTAGCTAGGTCTTCTAATTCACCCCTCCACTTT.

This chain uses TRBV5-1 with TRBJ2-5, with 8 bases aligning to TRBD1. Trimming took 0 bases from V and 2 from J; bases not matched to a gene: 6. CDR1 SGHRS and CDR2 YFSETQ come from the germline V gene. The CDR3 extends over 16 amino acids. The CDR3 DNA follows: TGCGCCAGCAGCTTGGGCAGGGGGCCCTTTCAAGAGACCCAGTACTTC. Translating gives CASSLGRGPFQETQYF.

V usage is TRBV10-3 and J usage is TRBJ2-5, with a weak D call TRBD1 (6 bases). V was cut by 4 bases and J by 5 bases, with 17 bases left in between. Germline-derived CDR1 and CDR2 are ENHRY and SYGVKD. The CDR3 contains 15 residues. In nucleotides, the CDR3 is TGTGCCATCAGTGGAACAGGGCGCCTTGGGGAGACCCAGTACTTC. Translating it yields CAISGTGRLGETQYF.